The 7 T cell receptor beta chains given below trace back to one sample, sequenced in a study of siplizumab effects on memory and regulatory T cells. Assay: immunoSEQ multiplex PCR; the TCRdb copy retains only in-frame clones and omits some. This table has about 100,000 clones, around 90% appearing once. Sequencing input: CD4+ T cells sorted from blood. These receptors came from a human donor in good health.

The rearrangement joins TRBV5-5 to TRBJ2-5; tentatively, D is TRBD1 (7 bases). The CDR3 length is 16 residues. The germline V and J ends were trimmed by 7 bases and 0 bases, with 19 bases remaining between them. Germline V gene data show CDR1 as SGHKS and CDR2 as YYEKEE (reference sequence). The CDR3 protein is CASPRRRGLNQETQYF. CDR3 sequence (DNA): TGTGCCAGCCCGCGACGGAGGGGGCTGAACCAAGAGACCCAGTACTTC.

The chain recombines TRBV7-3 with TRBJ1-1, with 7 bases matching TRBD1. V was pared by 5 bases and J by 4 bases, with 7 bases of the junction left unmatched. From germline, CDR1 is SGHTA and CDR2 FQGTGA. The CDR3 totals 14 residues. The CDR3 spells CASSQQTGSTEAFF. CDR3 bases: TGTGCCAGCAGCCAACAGACAGGGTCCACTGAAGCTTTCTTT.

The chain recombines TRBV19 with TRBJ1-1; a possible D gene is TRBD1 (6 bases). CDR1 and CDR2 (germline): LNHDA, SQIVND (reference sequence). The CDR3 covers 16 residues. Trimming stripped 4 bases from V and 1 base from J, with 16 bases between. The CDR3 sequence is CASSNPAAGANTEAFF. The CDR3 DNA is TGTGCCAGTAGTAACCCCGCGGCAGGGGCGAACACTGAAGCTTTCTTT.

J is TRBJ2-3 and V is TRBV5-1, with TRBD2 matching 7 bases. This CDR3 region has 16 residues. The germline V gene encodes CDR1 SGHRS and CDR2 YFSETQ. With V trimmed by 0 bases and J by 1 base, 5 bases remained unmatched. DNA of the CDR3: TGCGCCAGCAGCTTGGTCGCGGGGGAGGGCACAGATACGCAGTATTTT. Protein: CASSLVAGEGTDTQYF.

The rearrangement uses TRBV6-1 and TRBJ2-1; D is unresolved. CDR1 MNHNS and CDR2 SASEGT come from the germline V gene. CDR3 length: 15 residues. The ends were cut back, 0 bases at V and 5 bases at J, with 11 bases in the middle. CDR3 amino acids: CASSEAVSQDNEQFF. In nucleotides, the CDR3 is TGTGCCAGCAGTGAAGCTGTATCTCAGGACAATGAGCAGTTCTTC.

The V and J genes are TRBV10-3 and TRBJ2-5; TRBD2 matches 7 bases. Germline CDR1 and CDR2: ENHRY and SYGVKD. With V trimmed by 11 bases and J by 1 base, 4 bases remained unmatched. The CDR3 has 12 amino acids. The CDR3: CAASSGQETQYF. CDR3 bases: TGTGCCGCGTCTAGCGGCCAAGAGACCCAGTACTTC.

The chain carries TRBV4-2 and TRBJ2-1; 12 bases fit TRBD2. The CDR3 is 16 amino acids. The ends lost 4 bases at V and 3 bases at J; junction bases unmatched: 4. Per germline, CDR1 LGHNA and CDR2 YNFKEQ. CDR3: CASSPRLAGDYNEQFF. The CDR3 region has the DNA TGTGCCAGCAGCCCCCGACTAGCGGGGGACTACAATGAGCAGTTCTTC.